This entry features one T cell receptor beta chain sequence. What it binds is unknown. This specimen comes from a study of a mutant IDH1 vaccine in newly diagnosed glioma. Assay: immunoSEQ multiplex PCR; the TCRdb copy retains only in-frame clones and omits some. Counted here are 55,000 or so clones, over 75% occurring once; the ten biggest clones make up 2% to 2.5%. The time point denotes: week 11, during vaccination. Vaccination used 300 ug of mutant IDH1 20-mer peptide per dose, with topical imiquimod. The germline gives CDR1 LNHDA, CDR2 SQIVND (reference sequence). Trimming removed 6 bases at V and 3 bases at J, with 15 bases between. The CDR3 length is 15 residues.

The origin of this receptor is a man in his forties or fifties with glioma. Specimen: PBMCs, collected from a glioma patient whose treatment included an IDH1 peptide vaccine. V and J are TRBV19 and TRBJ1-5, with D possibly TRBD1 on 5 matching bases. In DNA form, the CDR3 reads TGTGCCAGTAGGCCCCTCGACAGCCTCAATCAGCCCCAGCATTTT. Its translation: CASRPLDSLNQPQHF.